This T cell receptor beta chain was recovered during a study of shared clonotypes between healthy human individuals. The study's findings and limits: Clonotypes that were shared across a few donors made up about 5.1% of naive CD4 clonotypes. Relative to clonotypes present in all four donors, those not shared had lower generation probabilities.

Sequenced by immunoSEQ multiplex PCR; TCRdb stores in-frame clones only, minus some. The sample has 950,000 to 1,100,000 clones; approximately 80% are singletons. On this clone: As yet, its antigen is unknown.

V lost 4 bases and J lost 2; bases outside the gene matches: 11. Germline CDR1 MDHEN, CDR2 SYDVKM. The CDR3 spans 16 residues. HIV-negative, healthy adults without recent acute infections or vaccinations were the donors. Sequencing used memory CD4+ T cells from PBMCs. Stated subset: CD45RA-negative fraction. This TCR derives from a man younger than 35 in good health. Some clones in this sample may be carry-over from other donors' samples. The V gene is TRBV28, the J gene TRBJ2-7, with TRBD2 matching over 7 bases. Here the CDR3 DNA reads TGTGCCAGCAGTTCTTCCCGGGACTACGCTCCCTACGAGCAGTACTTC. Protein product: CASSSSRDYAPYEQYF.